These 23 T cell receptor beta chains came from one sample sequenced in a study of beta chain features in type 1 diabetes. Reverse transcription of all isolated RNA meant that expressed TCRB transcripts were sequenced. Clones were read by immunoSEQ multiplex PCR, and TCRdb kept only the in-frame ones, dropping some. This sample has roughly 180,000 clones, with approximately 13% found just once. Sequencing was carried out using central memory CD4+ T cells from blood. The receptors come from a woman aged 18-29 years in good health.

This clone has only a few counts. The same CDR3 also results from other DNA sequences found in this sample. The gene calls are TRBV15 and TRBJ2-1; tentative D call: TRBD2 (5 bases). In germline, CDR1 is LNHNV, CDR2 YYDKDF (reference sequence). The V and J ends lost 0 bases and 0 bases respectively, with 12 bases between them. This CDR3 contains 17 residues. The CDR3 coding sequence is TGTGCCACCAGCAGAGATCTGCCGGGGTCCTCCTACAATGAGCAGTTCTTC. This sequence encodes CATSRDLPGSSYNEQFF.

CDR3 protein: CASSVPSVRSYNEQFF. The CDR3 DNA sequence: TGTGCCAGCAGCGTACCTAGCGTACGTTCCTACAATGAGCAGTTCTTC. The V gene is TRBV2, the J gene TRBJ2-1, with a possible D match to TRBD2 (6 bases). CDR1 and CDR2 (germline): SNHLY, FYNNEI. V lost 6 bases, J lost 1 base, and 16 bases lay in between. The CDR3 is 16 residues long.

There are a few counts of this clone. The chain couples TRBV28 to TRBJ1-5; a possible D gene is TRBD1 (5 bases). The V gene's germline CDR1 is MDHEN and CDR2 SYDVKM. V was shortened by 4 bases and J by 5 bases, with 9 bases between the two germline ends. This CDR3 comprises 13 residues. CDR3 nucleotide sequence: TGTGCCAGCAGTTCGGCAGGGTATCAGCCCCAGCATTTT. It translates to CASSSAGYQPQHF.

This clone was detected a few times. The rearrangement uses TRBV5-1 and TRBJ2-2; 7 nucleotides align to TRBD2. The CDR3 is 14 amino acids. V was pared by 5 bases and J by 6 bases, with 7 bases of the junction left unmatched. The germline V gene encodes CDR1 SGHRS and CDR2 YFSETQ. The CDR3 region is CASRSGIVAGELFF. DNA for the CDR3: TGCGCCAGCAGAAGCGGGATTGTCGCCGGGGAGCTGTTTTTT.

This clone is labeled as medium-sized. The chain joins TRBV6-6 to TRBJ2-7; TRBD2 aligns across 11 bases. The germline V gene encodes CDR1 MNHNY and CDR2 SVGAGI (reference sequence). V lost 5 bases to trimming and J lost 3 bases; unmatched junction nucleotides: 6. The CDR3 spans 15 residues. CDR3 DNA sequence: TGTGCCAGCAGTCCATGGACTAGCGGGCACTACGAGCAGTACTTC. Translated, it gives CASSPWTSGHYEQYF.

The chain recombines TRBV28 with TRBJ2-6, with 8 nucleotides matching TRBD2. Trimming at V came to 6 bases and at J to 4 bases, leaving 14 bases not matched to a gene. This CDR3 region has 18 residues. Looked up from germline, CDR1 is MDHEN and CDR2 is SYDVKM. The CDR3 loop reads CASRAAGVLTTGANVLTF. The CDR3 nucleotides are TGTGCCAGCAGAGCAGCGGGGGTACTTACTACGGGGGCCAACGTCCTGACTTTC.

The chain is built from TRBV7-9 and TRBJ1-1, with TRBD1 as a possible D gene (5 bases). V lost 3 bases and J 7 bases, leaving 18 bases between the germline ends. CDR3 length: 15 amino acids. The germline V gene encodes CDR1 SEHNR and CDR2 FQNEAQ (reference sequence). CDR3 DNA sequence: TGTGCCAGCAGCTTGGGGGGGGACCACACCTTTGAAGCTTTCTTT. Protein sequence: CASSLGGDHTFEAFF.

This clone has more than one count but fewer than ten. The CDR3 loop is CASLSWGGSGANVLTF. As DNA, the CDR3 is TGTGCCAGCCTCTCGTGGGGGGGTTCTGGGGCCAACGTCCTGACTTTC. The chain combines TRBV28 with TRBJ2-6; 7 nucleotides agree with TRBD2. After removal of 8 bases from V and 1 base from J, the junction contained 8 bases not matched to a gene. The CDR3 spans 16 residues. Germline loops: CDR1 MDHEN, CDR2 SYDVKM.

V gene TRBV18 combines with J gene TRBJ2-5; the D is unclear. The germline V and J ends were trimmed by 1 base and 2 bases, with 11 bases remaining between them. CDR3 size: 15 residues. CDR1 is KGHSH, CDR2 LQKENI, per germline. The CDR3 sequence: CASSPLVSEQETQYF. The CDR3 DNA reads TGTGCCAGCTCACCACTGGTGTCTGAGCAAGAGACCCAGTACTTC.

This clone has just a few counts. This chain links TRBV9 with TRBJ2-1; the match to TRBD2 covers 12 bases. V was pared by 3 bases and J by 4 bases, with 2 bases of the junction left unmatched. CDR1 is SGDLS, CDR2 YYNGEE, per germline. CDR3 length: 15 amino acids. CDR3 protein: CASSEGLAGYNEQFF. CDR3 nucleotide sequence: TGTGCCAGCAGCGAGGGACTAGCGGGTTACAATGAGCAGTTCTTC.

This chain connects TRBV29-1 to TRBJ2-7; TRBD1 matches at 7 bases. This CDR3 is built from 13 residues. The germline V gene encodes CDR1 SQVTM and CDR2 ANQGSEA. V was clipped by 4 bases and J by 2 bases; unmatched bases: 5. CDR3: CSVVRQGTYEQYF. The CDR3 DNA sequence: TGCAGCGTTGTCAGACAGGGAACCTACGAGCAGTACTTC.

V usage is TRBV28 and J usage is TRBJ2-7; 9 nucleotides agree with TRBD1. Germline CDR1 and CDR2: MDHEN and SYDVKM. The CDR3 totals 15 residues. The ends lost 6 bases at V and 2 bases at J; junction bases unmatched: 8. The CDR3: CASRGGQGITYEQYF. Written as DNA, the CDR3 is TGTGCCAGCAGGGGCGGACAGGGGATCACCTACGAGCAGTACTTC. The entire variable domain, with the rest obtained from reference TRBV28 and TRBJ2-7, is as follows: DVKVTQSSRYLVKRTGEKVFLECVQDMDHENMFWYRQDPGLGLRLIYFSYDVKMKEKGDIPEGYSVSREKKERFSLILESASTNQTSMYLCASRGGQGITYEQYFGPGTRLTVT.

This clone has more than one count but fewer than ten. The chain links TRBV28 to TRBJ1-1; 8 bases line up with TRBD1. V lost 6 bases to trimming and J lost 10 bases; unmatched junction nucleotides: 7. This CDR3 is built from 12 residues. Per germline, CDR1 MDHEN and CDR2 SYDVKM. The CDR3 DNA is TGTGCCAGCAGCCTCCAAACAGGGGGAGCTTTCTTT. Translated, it gives CASSLQTGGAFF.

This clone was detected a few times. This chain connects TRBV2 to TRBJ1-1; D unresolved. From germline, CDR1 is SNHLY and CDR2 FYNNEI. This CDR3 contains 14 residues. V was cut by 6 bases and J by 3 bases, with 14 bases left in between. The CDR3 bases are TGTGCCAGCAGGAGGACCGCGGACTACACTGAAGCTTTCTTT. Protein product: CASRRTADYTEAFF.

In its sample, this clone ranks as medium-sized (0.01 to 0.1%). The gene calls are TRBV14 and TRBJ2-4; a weak D match, TRBD1 (5 bases). The CDR3 has 13 residues. Trimming removed 9 bases from V and 7 bases from J, with 16 bases in between. Germline V gene data show CDR1 as SGHDN and CDR2 as FVKESK. The CDR3 sequence is CASGAGFSNIQYF. The CDR3 nucleotides are TGTGCCAGTGGAGCAGGGTTTAGCAACATTCAGTACTTC.

This clone appeared a few times. The chain joins TRBV18 to TRBJ1-4; possibly TRBD1 for D (5 bases). Trimming stripped 0 bases from V and 8 bases from J, with 10 bases between. The CDR3 has 14 residues. Germline V gene data show CDR1 as KGHSH and CDR2 as LQKENI. The CDR3 loop reads CASSPPPWGEKLFF. CDR3 coding DNA: TGTGCCAGCTCACCACCTCCGTGGGGCGAAAAACTGTTTTTT.

The chain joins TRBV9 to TRBJ2-2; weak D call: TRBD2 (5 bases). V was cut by 0 bases and J by 5 bases, with 14 bases left in between. CDR3 length: 16 residues. Looked up from germline, CDR1 is SGDLS and CDR2 is YYNGEE. The CDR3 spells CASSVAVRRNTGELFF. The CDR3 nucleotides read TGTGCCAGCAGCGTAGCCGTTCGGAGGAATACCGGGGAGCTGTTTTTT.

In this sample, this clone turned up a few times. This chain uses TRBV6-5 with TRBJ1-5, with 7 positions matching TRBD1. The length of the CDR3 is 15 residues. The junction had 10 bases not matched to a gene; V was cut back by 6 bases and J by 5 bases. Germline V gene data show CDR1 as MNHEY and CDR2 as SVGAGI. The CDR3: CASRTGWSEYQPQHF. CDR3 coding DNA: TGTGCCAGCAGGACAGGGTGGTCCGAATATCAGCCCCAGCATTTT.

J is TRBJ1-1 and V is TRBV7-9; D not certain. Trimming shortened V by 0 bases and J by 3 bases, and 5 bases separated the two germline ends. Germline V gene data show CDR1 as SEHNR and CDR2 as FQNEAQ (reference sequence). The CDR3 has 13 residues. The chain's CDR3 is CASSLALDTEAFF. CDR3 nucleotide sequence: TGTGCCAGCAGCTTAGCGTTAGACACTGAAGCTTTCTTT.

The chain employs TRBV6-5 and TRBJ1-2; 8 bases map to TRBD1. Germline CDR1 and CDR2: MNHEY and SVGAGI. Germline trimming cut 4 bases from V and 8 bases from J; bases unmatched to any gene: 9. This CDR3 comprises 14 residues. For the CDR3, the DNA is TGTGCCAGCAGTTTTCCAGGGGGCGCGGAAGGCTACACCTTC. Translating it yields CASSFPGGAEGYTF.

CDR3 loop: CASSPGGTKTQYF. Written as DNA, the CDR3 is TGTGCCAGCTCACCCGGGGGGACAAAGACCCAGTACTTC. The J gene is TRBJ2-5, the V gene TRBV18; D possibly corresponds to TRBD2 (7 bases). Germline-derived CDR1 and CDR2 are KGHSH and LQKENI. V lost 3 bases and J lost 6, with 11 bases in between. The length of the CDR3 is 13 residues.

The chain recombines TRBV11-3 with TRBJ2-5; TRBD2 aligns across 14 bases. The ends lost 1 base at V and 4 bases at J; junction bases unmatched: 8. This CDR3 has 18 amino acids. CDR1 is SGHNT, CDR2 YENEEA, per germline. CDR3 sequence (DNA): TGTGCCAGCAGCTTAGTCCCCGGGACTAGCGGGAGTATAGAGACCCAGTACTTC. The encoded protein is CASSLVPGTSGSIETQYF.

V gene TRBV28 combines with J gene TRBJ2-7; D unclear. Germline CDR1 and CDR2: MDHEN and SYDVKM. The CDR3 runs to 10 residues. V lost 6 bases and J lost 3, with 3 bases in between. This CDR3 reads CASSLYEQYF. The CDR3, as DNA: TGTGCCAGCAGCCTCTACGAGCAGTACTTC. Full variable domain (outside the CDR3, taken from reference TRBV28 and TRBJ2-7): DVKVTQSSRYLVKRTGEKVFLECVQDMDHENMFWYRQDPGLGLRLIYFSYDVKMKEKGDIPEGYSVSREKKERFSLILESASTNQTSMYLCASSLYEQYFGPGTRLTVT.